Below, 27 T cell receptor beta chains from the same sample are listed, as sequenced in a study of blood T cell repertoires in COVID-19. Some clones are missing from TCRdb's copy, which holds only in-frame ones; the method was immunoSEQ multiplex PCR. The sample holds under 500,000 clones, around 89% seen once. Sequenced sample: peripheral blood. Source of these receptors: a woman aged 30 to 39 with acute or convalescent COVID-19.

The chain uses TRBV21-1 and TRBJ1-3; TRBD1, the table's D call, lacks a check against the DNA. TRBV21-1 is a known pseudogene. The CDR3 totals 19 residues. This chain's CDR3 is CASSKEILGRQGAGNTIYF. In nucleotides, the CDR3 is TGTGCCAGCAGCAAAGAGATCTTAGGTCGACAGGGGGCCGGAAACACCATATATTTT.

This clone appeared a single time. This CDR3 is CAWSVGRGGNEKLFF. In nucleotides, the CDR3 is TGTGCCTGGAGTGTAGGAAGGGGTGGGAATGAAAAACTGTTTTTT. The rearrangement joins TRBV30 to TRBJ1-4, with TRBD1 as a possible D gene (5 bases). CDR3 length: 15 amino acids. Germline loops: CDR1 GTSNPN, CDR2 SVGIG (reference sequence). The V end was cut by 0 bases, the J end by 5 bases, with 13 bases between.

DNA for the CDR3: TGTGCCAGCAGCCCTGAGAGGGGGACAGGGGACGGCTACACCTTC. It codes for CASSPERGTGDGYTF. This sequence joins TRBV5-5 and TRBJ1-2, with 10 bases lining up with TRBD1. The CDR3 runs to 15 residues. Per germline, CDR1 SGHKS and CDR2 YYEKEE (reference sequence). The V and J ends lost 4 bases and 8 bases, in that order; junction bases with no gene match: 11.

The rearrangement uses TRBV30 and TRBJ1-6, with 8 bases aligning to TRBD1. The trim removed 7 bases at V and 5 bases at J, leaving 10 bases unmatched. CDR3 length: 15 amino acids. Germline CDR1 reads GTSNPN; CDR2 reads SVGIG (reference sequence). CDR3 region: CASNSQGADNSPLHF. DNA of the CDR3: TGTGCCTCGAACTCCCAGGGGGCTGATAATTCACCCCTCCACTTT.

The chain carries TRBV5-1 and TRBJ2-7; no definite D call. Germline CDR1 SGHRS, CDR2 YFSETQ. Trimming removed 4 bases from V and 5 bases from J, with 22 bases in between. The CDR3 runs 16 residues. CDR3: CASSPRGRGGLDEQYF. The CDR3, as DNA: TGCGCCAGCAGCCCCCGCGGTCGTGGCGGTCTCGACGAGCAGTACTTC.

This chain uses TRBV19 with TRBJ2-5, with 8 bases matching TRBD2. V lost 8 bases to trimming and J lost 3 bases; unmatched junction nucleotides: 8. Germline V lookup: CDR1 LNHDA, CDR2 SQIVND (reference sequence). The CDR3 has 14 residues. The CDR3 DNA reads TGTGCCAGTGGAGTGGTAGCGGGAAAAGAGACCCAGTACTTC. As protein: CASGVVAGKETQYF.

The rearrangement joins TRBV5-1 to TRBJ2-5, with D perhaps TRBD2 (7 bases). Germline V lookup: CDR1 SGHRS, CDR2 YFSETQ. With 4 bases removed from V and 4 bases from J, the gap between germline ends came to 17 bases. The CDR3 length is 15 residues. CDR3 sequence reads: CASSPQGRGRETQYF. CDR3 nucleotide sequence: TGCGCCAGCAGCCCACAAGGGCGGGGGCGAGAGACCCAGTACTTC.

The V call is TRBV6-2 or TRBV6-3, the J call TRBJ1-1, with D possibly being TRBD1 (5 bases). The CDR3 is made up of 11 amino acids. Looked up from germline, CDR1 is MNHEY and CDR2 is SVGEGT. The V gene lost 6 bases and the J gene lost 11 bases, with 13 bases spanning the gap. CDR3 in amino acids: CASSRQKDAFF. Written as DNA, the CDR3 is TGTGCCAGCAGCAGACAGAAGGACGCTTTCTTT.

The chain is built from TRBV19 and TRBJ2-7; D ambiguous. Germline CDR1 and CDR2: LNHDA and SQIVND (reference sequence). The CDR3 has 13 amino acids. The V end lost 4 bases, the J end lost 3 bases, and 10 bases lay between the germline ends. The CDR3 loop is CASSTVRNYEQYF. The CDR3 nucleotides are TGTGCCAGTAGTACTGTGCGAAACTACGAGCAGTACTTC.

The V call is TRBV4-2, the J call TRBJ2-7; TRBD1 matches 9 bases. There are 13 residues in the CDR3. CDR1 and CDR2 (germline): LGHNA, YNFKEQ. Germline trimming cut 5 bases from V and 7 bases from J; bases unmatched to any gene: 6. As DNA, the CDR3 is TGTGCCAGCAGCACGGACAGGGGATATGAGCAGTACTTC. It codes for CASSTDRGYEQYF.

Of note for this clone: One end of the junction varies from germline; a read error may be responsible. This chain joins TRBV2 and TRBJ1-6, with 8 bases aligning to TRBD1. There are 15 residues in the CDR3. The germline CDR1 and CDR2 sequences are SNHLY and FYNNEI. CDR3 loop: CASREDRGGNSPLHF. The CDR3 DNA follows: TGTGCCAGCAGAGAAGACAGGGGAGGTAATTCACCCCTCCACTTT.

The chain couples TRBV30 to TRBJ1-1; D is ambiguous. The CDR3 is made up of 12 amino acids. Germline V gives CDR1 GTSNPN, CDR2 SVGIG (reference sequence). V lost 3 bases and J lost 3, with 8 bases in between. This chain's CDR3 is CAWRGGHTEAFF. The CDR3 DNA reads as TGTGCCTGGAGGGGTGGGCACACTGAAGCTTTCTTT.

The V gene is TRBV6-5, the J gene TRBJ1-5, with TRBD1 identical over 7 bases. Germline V gene lookup returns CDR1 MNHEY and CDR2 SVGAGI. Trimming at V came to 0 bases and at J to 9 bases, leaving 8 bases not matched to a gene. The CDR3 is 15 amino acids. CDR3 sequence: CASSYSGTEGGPQHF. DNA of the CDR3: TGTGCCAGCAGTTACTCAGGGACAGAGGGTGGGCCCCAGCATTTT.

The CDR3 region is CSASEGAGDPYNEQFF. Written as DNA, the CDR3 is TGCAGTGCTAGTGAGGGGGCGGGGGACCCCTACAATGAGCAGTTCTTC. This chain connects TRBV20-1 to TRBJ2-1, with D perhaps assigned TRBD1 or TRBD2 (7 bases each). Between the trimmed V and J ends, which lost 3 bases and 2 bases, there was a span of 17 bases. The CDR3 extends over 16 amino acids. CDR1 and CDR2 (germline): DFQATT, SNEGSKA (reference sequence).

The chain uses TRBV5-6 and TRBJ1-6, with TRBD1 as a possible D gene (6 bases). This CDR3 contains 14 residues. CDR1 and CDR2 (germline): SGHDT, YYEEEE. V lost 2 bases, J lost 10 bases, and 13 bases lay in between. The CDR3 DNA follows: TGTGCCAGCAGCTTTAGGACAGCCGGATCACCCCTCCACTTT. This gives the protein CASSFRTAGSPLHF.

In its sample, this clone was seen a few times. Compared with germline, one end of the junction differs, possibly owing to a read error. The V gene is TRBV6-5, the J gene TRBJ1-2, with TRBD1 as a possible D gene (6 bases). The CDR3 contains 12 residues. Germline lookup yields CDR1 MNHEY and CDR2 SVGAGI. The CDR3 DNA reads as TGTGCCAGCAGTTATGACAGCCGGGACATAGCCTTC. Translated: CASSYDSRDIAF.

The count of this clone is one. This chain connects TRBV28 to TRBJ1-2; the D gene is possibly TRBD1 (6 bases). The CDR3 loop spans 13 amino acids. Germline assignment: CDR1 MDHEN and CDR2 SYDVKM. V lost 7 bases and J lost 2, with 11 bases in between. DNA for the CDR3: TGTGCCAGCACTCAGGGGATAAACTATGGCTACACCTTC. Amino acids: CASTQGINYGYTF.

On this clone itself: Other DNA sequences within the sample encode an identical CDR3. This chain connects TRBV19 to TRBJ2-5; tentatively, D is TRBD2 (5 bases). The CDR3 is 12 amino acids. The V gene lost 1 base and the J gene lost 5 bases, with 5 bases spanning the gap. Germline CDR1 is LNHDA and CDR2 is SQIVND (reference sequence). CDR3 protein: CASSIGRETQYF. The CDR3 DNA follows: TGTGCCAGTAGTATAGGGAGGGAGACCCAGTACTTC.

This chain uses TRBV7-9 with TRBJ2-5, with TRBD2 as a possible D gene (5 bases). The CDR3 consists of 13 residues. In germline, CDR1 is SEHNR, CDR2 FQNEAQ (reference sequence). Trimming took off 5 bases at V and 1 base at J, with 8 bases between the two ends. This CDR3 is CASSIRGQETQYF. The DNA of the CDR3 is TGTGCCAGCAGCATCCGGGGCCAAGAGACCCAGTACTTC.

The chain is built from TRBV10-1 and TRBJ2-7; D gene unclear. This CDR3 comprises 12 residues. The germline V gene has CDR1 WNHNN and CDR2 SYGVQD (reference sequence). The V end lost 9 bases, the J end lost 1 base, and 10 bases lay between the germline ends. The CDR3 protein is CARDPRSYEQYF. DNA for the CDR3: TGCGCCAGAGACCCCAGGTCCTACGAGCAGTACTTC.

V and J are TRBV13 and TRBJ1-5, with a tentative D call TRBD1 (5 bases). V shed 0 bases and J shed 4 bases, with 10 bases lying between them. Germline V CDR1 and CDR2: PRHDT, FYEKMQ (reference sequence). The CDR3 is made up of 15 amino acids. The CDR3 nucleotides read TGTGCCAGCAGCTTAGGCCTTGGGGGGAATCAGCCCCAGCATTTT. It specifies CASSLGLGGNQPQHF. The variable domain in full, completed from reference TRBV13 and TRBJ1-5, reads AAGVIQSPRHLIKEKRETATLKCYPIPRHDTVYWYQQGPGQDPQFLISFYEKMQSDKGSIPDRFSAQQFSDYHSELNMSSLELGDSALYFCASSLGLGGNQPQHFGDGTRLSIL.

The CDR3 DNA is TGTGCCAGCACCTACTCCCAAAACTATGGCTACACCTTC. Protein sequence: CASTYSQNYGYTF. The chain has TRBV6-5 and TRBJ1-2; D remains unclear. This CDR3 spans 13 amino acids. Germline V gene sequence: CDR1 MNHEY, CDR2 SVGAGI. V was trimmed by 7 bases and J by 2 bases, leaving 11 bases between them.

The chain has TRBV30 and TRBJ2-3; the D is unclear. CDR3 size: 14 residues. Germline-derived CDR1 and CDR2 are GTSNPN and SVGIG (reference sequence). With 0 bases removed from V and 2 bases from J, the gap between germline ends came to 9 bases. CDR3 in DNA: TGTGCCTGGAGTGTGGGCCATATCACAGATACGCAGTATTTT. As protein: CAWSVGHITDTQYF. The full variable domain, in which reference TRBV30 and TRBJ2-3 provide the parts outside the CDR3, is SQTIHQWPATLVQPVGSPLSLECTVEGTSNPNLYWYRQAAGRGLQLLFYSVGIGQISSEVPQNLSASRPQDRQFILSSKKLLLSDSGFYLCAWSVGHITDTQYFGPGTRLTVL.

This clone was observed a few times. The rearrangement joins TRBV10-3 to TRBJ2-2; TRBD1 agrees at 7 bases. The germline gives CDR1 ENHRY, CDR2 SYGVKD. The J segment lost 5 bases and the V segment lost 8 bases, leaving 26 bases of the junction unmatched. This CDR3 spans 20 amino acids. The CDR3 region is CAIPTLKAGTVSGNTGELFF. The CDR3 bases are TGTGCCATCCCTACCCTAAAGGCCGGGACAGTTTCGGGGAATACCGGGGAGCTGTTTTTT.

As concerns this clone: Other DNA sequences from this sample encode an identical CDR3 as well. This chain links TRBV5-1 with TRBJ1-6; D is possibly TRBD1 (5 bases). The germline V and J ends were trimmed by 0 bases and 1 base, with 8 bases remaining between them. Germline loops: CDR1 SGHRS, CDR2 YFSETQ. CDR3 length equals 16 residues. CDR3 nucleotide sequence: TGCGCCAGCAGCTTGGGACAGTATTCCTATAATTCACCCCTCCACTTT. Its protein product is CASSLGQYSYNSPLHF.

The chain employs TRBV5-1 and TRBJ1-2; D may be TRBD1 (6 bases). CDR3 length: 16 amino acids. Trimming removed 7 bases from V and 4 bases from J, with 23 bases in between. Looked up from germline, CDR1 is SGHRS and CDR2 is YFSETQ. The CDR3 DNA reads TGCGCCAGCCGGCCCATGGACAGTTGGGTGGTCTATGGCTACACCTTC. It encodes CASRPMDSWVVYGYTF.

The chain links TRBV19 to TRBJ2-7; D gene unclear. The CDR3 has 13 residues. CDR1 and CDR2 from the germline V gene are LNHDA and SQIVND (reference sequence). V gave up 5 bases and J gave up 0 bases, with 8 bases separating them. The CDR3 DNA reads as TGTGCCAGTAGTGTGTTTCTCTCCTACGAGCAGTACTTC. The encoded protein is CASSVFLSYEQYF.